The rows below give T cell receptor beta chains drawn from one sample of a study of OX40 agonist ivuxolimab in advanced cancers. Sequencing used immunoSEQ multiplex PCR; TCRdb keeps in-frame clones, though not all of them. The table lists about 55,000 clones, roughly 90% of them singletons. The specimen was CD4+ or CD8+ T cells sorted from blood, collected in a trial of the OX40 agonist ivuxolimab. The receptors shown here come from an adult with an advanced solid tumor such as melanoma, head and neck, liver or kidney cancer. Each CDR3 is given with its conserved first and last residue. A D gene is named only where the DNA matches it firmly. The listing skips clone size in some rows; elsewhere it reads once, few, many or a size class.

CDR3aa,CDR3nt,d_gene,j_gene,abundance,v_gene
CSVTLNGLAPYNEQFF,TGCAGCGTTACCCTGAATGGGCTAGCGCCTTACAATGAGCAGTTCTTC,.,TRBJ2-1,once,TRBV29-1
CASSLARAEGTAEAFF,TGTGCCAGCAGCTTGGCCCGGGCGGAGGGAACCGCTGAAGCTTTCTTT,.,TRBJ1-1,.,TRBV5-8
CASSHAGDYGYTF,TGTGCCAGCAGCCACGCAGGGGACTATGGCTACACCTTC,.,TRBJ1-2,.,TRBV28
CSGEGLASADTQYF,TGCAGCGGGGAGGGACTAGCGAGCGCAGATACGCAGTATTTT,TRBD2,TRBJ2-3,.,TRBV29-1
CASSLISQLNTEAFF,TGTGCCAGCAGCTTAATTTCACAGCTGAACACTGAAGCTTTCTTT,.,TRBJ1-1,.,TRBV7-3
CASSTGNQPQHF,TGTGCCAGCAGTACAGGCAATCAGCCCCAGCATTTT,.,TRBJ1-5,.,TRBV5-6
CASSYTGTGINEQYF,TGTGCCAGCAGTTACACCGGGACAGGGATAAACGAGCAGTACTTC,TRBD1,TRBJ2-7,.,TRBV6-6
CASSYRPGELFF,TGTGCCAGCAGTTATAGACCCGGGGAGCTGTTTTTT,.,TRBJ2-2,.,TRBV6-5
CASAGSWQFF,TGTGCCAGCGCGGGGAGTTGGCAGTTCTTC,.,TRBJ2-1,.,TRBV7-9
CASSLALPGQYRHTEAFF,TGTGCCAGCAGCCTCGCTTTACCTGGACAGTATAGGCACACTGAAGCTTTCTTT,.,TRBJ1-1,.,TRBV7-9
CASRGARLNTEAFF,TGTGCCAGCAGGGGGGCCAGATTGAACACTGAAGCTTTCTTT,TRBD1,TRBJ1-1,.,TRBV19
CASSWPVDRGYEQYF,TGTGCCAGCAGCTGGCCAGTGGATAGGGGCTACGAGCAGTACTTC,.,TRBJ2-7,.,TRBV28
CASSLSGMSYNEQFF,TGTGCCAGCAGTTTATCAGGAATGTCCTACAATGAGCAGTTCTTC,.,TRBJ2-1,.,TRBV28
CASSILAGGSTDTQYF,TGTGCCAGTAGTATCCTAGCGGGAGGGAGCACAGATACGCAGTATTTT,TRBD2,TRBJ2-3,.,TRBV19
CASSLTSPSGNTEAFF,TGTGCCAGCAGTTTAACCAGCCCCTCCGGGAACACTGAAGCTTTCTTT,.,TRBJ1-1,.,TRBV28
CAGKTANTEAFF,TGTGCCGGCAAGACAGCGAACACTGAAGCTTTCTTT,.,TRBJ1-1,.,TRBV28
CASSRARTGEQYF,TGTGCCAGCAGCCGAGCTAGAACGGGCGAGCAGTACTTC,.,TRBJ2-7,.,TRBV7-2
CASSQQYF,TGTGCCAGCAGCCAGCAGTACTTC,.,TRBJ2-7,.,TRBV6-6
CASSLGGQETQYF,TGCGCCAGCAGCTTGGGCGGCCAAGAGACCCAGTACTTC,.,TRBJ2-5,.,TRBV5-1
CASSLGGLGTDTQYF,TGTGCCAGCAGCTTGGGAGGGTTAGGCACAGATACGCAGTATTTT,.,TRBJ2-3,.,TRBV5-6
CAWRTGPREQYF,TGTGCCTGGAGGACAGGACCTAGGGAGCAGTACTTC,.,TRBJ2-7,.,TRBV30
CATSREPGGFGANVLTF,TGTGCCACCAGCAGAGAGCCGGGTGGGTTCGGGGCCAACGTCCTGACTTTC,.,TRBJ2-6,.,TRBV15
CASSLPGTVMTDTQYF,TGTGCCAGCAGCTTGCCCGGGACCGTGATGACAGATACGCAGTATTTT,.,TRBJ2-3,.,TRBV5-6
CATRFHIDEQYF,TGTGCCACACGGTTTCATATCGACGAGCAGTACTTC,.,TRBJ2-7,.,TRBV18
CASRVLAGDTKNIQYF,TGTGCCAGCAGAGTACTAGCGGGAGATACCAAAAACATTCAGTACTTC,TRBD2,TRBJ2-4,.,TRBV2
CASSLVLGNEQFF,TGCGCCAGCAGCTTGGTTCTAGGCAATGAGCAGTTCTTC,.,TRBJ2-1,once,TRBV5-1
CASSFRGSSYEQYF,TGTGCCAGCAGCTTCAGGGGAAGCTCCTACGAGCAGTACTTC,.,TRBJ2-7,.,TRBV11-2
CASSTKVVGGYTF,TGTGCCAGCAGCACGAAGGTTGTAGGCGGCTACACCTTC,.,TRBJ1-2,once,TRBV7-2
CAWREREVFQQNTGELFF,TGTGCCTGGAGGGAGCGGGAGGTATTCCAACAGAACACCGGGGAGCTGTTTTTT,TRBD2,TRBJ2-2,.,TRBV30
CASSLVAGVTEQYF,TGTGCCAGCAGCTTAGTAGCGGGAGTTACCGAGCAGTACTTC,TRBD2,TRBJ2-7,.,TRBV7-9
CASSLKGAFVEQYF,TGTGCCAGCAGTTTGAAGGGGGCCTTTGTTGAGCAGTACTTC,TRBD1,TRBJ2-7,.,TRBV27
CASSLAGSSNEQFF,TGTGCCAGCAGCTTAGCCGGGAGCTCCAATGAGCAGTTCTTC,.,TRBJ2-1,.,TRBV11-3
CASSLGGTSGPEETQYF,TGCGCCAGCAGCTTGGGGGGGACTAGCGGGCCAGAAGAGACCCAGTACTTC,TRBD2,TRBJ2-5,.,TRBV5-1
CASSPPGNYGYTF,TGTGCCAGCTCACCACCTGGGAACTATGGCTACACCTTC,.,TRBJ1-2,.,TRBV18
CASSLTRLAGVVDTQYF,TGTGCCAGCAGCTTAACTCGGCTAGCGGGAGTTGTAGATACGCAGTATTTT,TRBD2,TRBJ2-3,once,TRBV7-9
CASSLGYTGELFF,TGTGCCAGCAGTTTAGGGTACACCGGGGAGCTGTTTTTT,.,TRBJ2-2,few,TRBV27
CAISESGGYTEAFF,TGTGCCATCAGTGAGTCAGGGGGGTACACTGAAGCTTTCTTT,.,TRBJ1-1,.,TRBV10-3
CASRAQGTNEKLFF,TGCGCCAGCAGGGCCCAGGGTACTAATGAAAAACTGTTTTTT,.,TRBJ1-4,.,TRBV10-2
CASSPRQGMTDTQYF,TGTGCCAGCTCACCACGGCAGGGTATGACAGATACGCAGTATTTT,.,TRBJ2-3,.,TRBV18
CASSYGQGNTIYF,TGTGCCAGCAGTTACGGACAGGGGAACACCATATATTTT,TRBD1,TRBJ1-3,.,TRBV6-5
CASSTGLAGLEETQYF,TGTGCCAGTAGTACCGGACTAGCGGGACTGGAAGAGACCCAGTACTTC,TRBD2,TRBJ2-5,.,TRBV19
CASSLSKAGELFF,TGTGCCAGCAGTTTATCTAAGGCCGGGGAGCTGTTTTTT,.,TRBJ2-2,.,TRBV27
CASRSGSSYEQYF,TGTGCCAGCAGGAGCGGGAGCTCCTACGAGCAGTACTTC,TRBD2,TRBJ2-7,.,TRBV7-9
CATSRVIGTSGNTIYF,TGTGCCACCAGCAGAGTCATAGGTACTTCTGGAAACACCATATATTTT,.,TRBJ1-3,.,TRBV15
CASGLVRGFSRAGELFF,TGTGCTAGTGGTTTGGTGAGGGGTTTTAGCCGAGCCGGGGAGCTGTTTTTT,.,TRBJ2-2,.,TRBV12-5
CASSSGSLYTGELFF,TGCGCCAGCAGCTCCGGATCCCTATACACCGGGGAGCTGTTTTTT,.,TRBJ2-2,.,TRBV10-1
CASSFISGGYNEQFF,TGTGCCAGCAGCTTCATTAGCGGGGGCTACAATGAGCAGTTCTTC,TRBD2,TRBJ2-1,.,TRBV5-4
CASSPTGNTGELFF,TGTGCCAGCAGCCCAACAGGGAACACCGGGGAGCTGTTTTTT,.,TRBJ2-2,.,TRBV7-8
CASSLDSGKYEQYF,TGCGCCAGCAGCTTGGATAGCGGGAAGTACGAGCAGTACTTC,TRBD2,TRBJ2-7,.,TRBV5-1
CASSSPGTSGKDEQYF,TGTGCCAGCAGTTCCCCCGGGACTAGCGGGAAAGACGAGCAGTACTTC,TRBD2,TRBJ2-7,once,TRBV6-6
CASSRAAVPYNEQFF,TGTGCCAGCAGCAGGGCGGCGGTCCCCTACAATGAGCAGTTCTTC,.,TRBJ2-1,once,TRBV14
CASSDGTPSASVSYEQYF,TGTGCCAGCAGTGATGGGACACCTAGCGCCTCCGTTTCCTACGAGCAGTACTTC,.,TRBJ2-7,.,TRBV2
CASSLHFSSGANVLTF,TGTGCCAGCAGCCTACATTTTAGCTCTGGGGCCAACGTCCTGACTTTC,.,TRBJ2-6,.,TRBV5-4
CASSLTAQGNEKLFF,TGCGCCAGCAGCTTGACAGCACAGGGGAATGAAAAACTGTTTTTT,TRBD1,TRBJ1-4,.,TRBV5-1
CAWSLGGVEQFF,TGTGCCTGGAGTCTCGGTGGGGTTGAGCAGTTCTTC,.,TRBJ2-1,.,TRBV30
CASSSTTSGSLNEQFF,TGTGCCAGCTCATCTACGACTAGCGGGAGCTTAAATGAGCAGTTCTTC,TRBD2,TRBJ2-1,few,TRBV18
CAWSVWGSEKLFF,TGTGCCTGGAGTGTATGGGGAAGCGAAAAACTGTTTTTT,.,TRBJ1-4,.,TRBV30
CASSPRDRIAKNIQYF,TGTGCCAGCAGCCCCCGGGACAGAATAGCCAAAAACATTCAGTACTTC,TRBD1,TRBJ2-4,.,TRBV5-6
CASSLVGRSYEQYF,TGTGCCAGCAGCTTGGTGGGCCGTTCCTACGAGCAGTACTTC,.,TRBJ2-7,.,TRBV5-4
CAISEAAGSGANVLTF,TGTGCCATCAGTGAGGCCGCAGGGTCTGGGGCCAACGTCCTGACTTTC,.,TRBJ2-6,.,TRBV10-3